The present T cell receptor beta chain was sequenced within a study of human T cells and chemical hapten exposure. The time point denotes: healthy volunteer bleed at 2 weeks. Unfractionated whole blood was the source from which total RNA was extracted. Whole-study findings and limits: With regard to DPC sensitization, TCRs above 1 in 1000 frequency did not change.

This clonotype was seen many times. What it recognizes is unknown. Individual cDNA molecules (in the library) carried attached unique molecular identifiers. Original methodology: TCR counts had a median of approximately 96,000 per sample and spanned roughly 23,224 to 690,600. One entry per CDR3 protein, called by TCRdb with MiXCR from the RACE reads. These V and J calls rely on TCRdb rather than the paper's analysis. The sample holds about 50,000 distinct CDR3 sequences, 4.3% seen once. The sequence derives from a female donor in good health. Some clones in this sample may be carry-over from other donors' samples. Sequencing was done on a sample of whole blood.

The CDR3 region is CASSLAWQPNEKLFF. For the CDR3, the DNA is TGCGCCAGCAGCTTGGCTTGGCAACCTAATGAAAAACTGTTTTTT. The chain employs TRBV5-1 and TRBJ1-4; D call uncertain. V was trimmed by 0 bases and J by 3 bases, leaving 9 bases between them. The germline V gene encodes CDR1 SGHRS and CDR2 YFSETQ. The CDR3 has 15 residues. Complete variable domain (other parts from reference TRBV5-1 and TRBJ1-4): KAGVTQTPRYLIKTRGQQVTLSCSPISGHRSVSWYQQTPGQGLQFLFEYFSETQRNKGNFPGRFSGRQFSNSRSEMNVSTLELGDSALYLCASSLAWQPNEKLFFGSGTQLSVL.